The T cell receptor beta chain under discussion was sequenced for a study of cytomegalovirus exposure and HLA in healthy donors. About this clone: Its antigen remains unknown.

It was healthy bone marrow donors who served as donors. Germline values: CDR1 MNHEY, CDR2 SMNVEV (reference sequence). The CDR3 consists of 15 residues. V was cut by 0 bases and J by 2 bases, with 9 bases left in between. Notes on the study in general: Fewer N-insertions (relative to the approximately 700-donor mean) were reportedly seen in an Asian-associated ancestry cluster in a later analysis. Accurate prediction of HLA-A and HLA-B alleles (for most subjects) was reportedly achieved from TCR beta sequences.

The PCR made use of 60 Vbeta and 13 Jbeta primers. Source study methods: An analysis performed later counted 81 million or so unique TCR beta chains (roughly 11 million of them shared). Profiled with immunoSEQ multiplex PCR; TCRdb holds only in-frame clones, not every one. V and J calls and clone size follow that table, whereas D and trimming were derived from the DNA. The table shows over 100,000 clones, with around four fifths occurring only once. Sequenced sample: PBMCs. The chain combines TRBV27 with TRBJ2-3; D is possibly TRBD2 (5 bases). The source is a man aged 40-49 years in good health and CMV-seronegative. CDR3 in amino acids: CASSLSGVPTDTQYF. The CDR3 DNA reads as TGTGCCAGCAGTTTATCGGGAGTCCCCACAGATACGCAGTATTTT.